What follows are 20 T cell receptor beta chains derived from one specimen sequenced in a study of blood T cell repertoires in COVID-19. The assay was immunoSEQ multiplex PCR, and TCRdb's table has in-frame clones only and misses some. Among roughly 170,000 clones listed, roughly 89% were seen once. The material sequenced was peripheral blood. Source of these receptors: a woman in her late teens or twenties who had recovered from COVID-19.

The chain recombines TRBV5-1 with TRBJ2-7; the match to TRBD1 covers 7 bases. V gave up 0 bases and J gave up 5 bases; unmatched junction bases: 8. Germline-derived CDR1 and CDR2 are SGHRS and YFSETQ. The CDR3 runs to 15 residues. The CDR3: CASSLETGDRDEQYV. CDR3 bases: TGCGCCAGCAGCTTGGAGACTGGGGACAGAGACGAGCAGTACGTC.

This clone was observed a handful of times. The gene calls are TRBV15 and TRBJ2-7; no clear D. Germline V gene lookup returns CDR1 LNHNV and CDR2 YYDKDF (reference sequence). The CDR3 contains 16 residues. Trimming pared 0 bases from V and 0 bases from J, leaving 12 bases between. The CDR3 protein is CATSRDVIWASYEQYF. The CDR3 coding sequence is TGTGCCACCAGCAGAGATGTAATTTGGGCCTCCTACGAGCAGTACTTC. Full variable domain (outside the CDR3, taken from reference TRBV15 and TRBJ2-7): DAMVIQNPRYQVTQFGKPVTLSCSQTLNHNVMYWYQQKSSQAPKLLFHYYDKDFNNEADTPDNFQSRRPNTSFCFLDIRSPGLGDTAMYLCATSRDVIWASYEQYFGPGTRLTVT.

The chain has TRBV11-3 and TRBJ2-1, with D possibly matching TRBD1 (6 bases). Germline CDR1 reads SGHNT; CDR2 reads YENEEA. The CDR3 loop spans 15 amino acids. Trimming left V 4 bases short and J 0 bases short, with 10 bases between. CDR3 bases: TGTGCCAGCAGCTCAACAGGGAGCTCCTACAATGAGCAGTTCTTC. Its protein product is CASSSTGSSYNEQFF.

This clone was seen a few times. The genes are TRBV18 and TRBJ1-5; D remains ambiguous. Between the trimmed V and J ends, which lost 2 bases and 3 bases, there was a span of 5 bases. This CDR3 has 13 amino acids. Looked up from germline, CDR1 is KGHSH and CDR2 is LQKENI. CDR3 nucleotide sequence: TGTGCCAGCTCACCAGGGCTCAATCAGCCCCAGCATTTT. This codes for CASSPGLNQPQHF.

This chain joins TRBV20-1 and TRBJ1-4; no reliable D call. The CDR3 totals 11 residues. Deletions cut 5 bases from V and 4 bases from J, with 5 bases between. The germline gives CDR1 DFQATT, CDR2 SNEGSKA (reference sequence). The CDR3 coding sequence is TGCAGTGCTCCTATTAATGAAAAACTGTTTTTT. This codes for CSAPINEKLFF.

The genes are TRBV5-4 and TRBJ1-1; a weak D match, TRBD1 (5 bases). Germline CDR1 and CDR2: SGHNT and YYREEE (reference sequence). Deletions cut 0 bases from V and 0 bases from J, with 6 bases between. CDR3 length: 14 amino acids. The chain's CDR3 is CASSLGTMNTEAFF. The CDR3 nucleotides read TGTGCCAGCAGCTTGGGGACAATGAACACTGAAGCTTTCTTT.

V is TRBV10-3 and J is TRBJ2-1; TRBD2 matches at 7 bases. Germline CDR1 and CDR2: ENHRY and SYGVKD. J gave up 7 bases and V 6 bases, and 9 bases lay outside the gene matches. CDR3 length: 14 amino acids. The CDR3 loop reads CAISPGGRANEQFF. CDR3 nucleotide sequence: TGTGCCATCAGCCCCGGGGGGAGAGCGAATGAGCAGTTCTTC.

The CDR3 DNA follows: TGTGCCAGCAGCCTTCACAGGACGACCGAGCAGTACGTC. Protein product: CASSLHRTTEQYV. This chain links TRBV5-5 with TRBJ2-7; possible D gene TRBD1, 5 bases. Germline lookup yields CDR1 SGHKS and CDR2 YYEKEE (reference sequence). This CDR3 spans 13 amino acids. Trimming left V 4 bases short and J 6 bases short, with 14 bases between.

The chain employs TRBV10-3 and TRBJ1-4; 8 bases line up with TRBD1. V trimming: 6 bases; J trimming: 4 bases; junction bases outside the gene matches: 7. The CDR3 covers 15 residues. CDR1 and CDR2 (germline): ENHRY, SYGVKD. CDR3 nucleotides: TGTGCCATCAGCGACAGGGGAAAGGGTAATGAAAAACTGTTTTTT. Its translation: CAISDRGKGNEKLFF.

The gene calls are TRBV9 and TRBJ1-3, with a possible D match to TRBD1 (5 bases). Trimming took 7 bases from V and 2 from J, leaving 19 bases between them. This CDR3 spans 16 amino acids. Germline CDR1 and CDR2: SGDLS and YYNGEE. The CDR3 DNA reads TGTGCCAGCGCACCTAGGGGTCCGGCGGCTGGAAACACCATATATTTT. This encodes CASAPRGPAAGNTIYF.

This chain links TRBV30 with TRBJ1-6; D is ambiguous. CDR3 size: 13 residues. CDR1 is GTSNPN, CDR2 SVGIG, per germline (reference sequence). Trimming shortened V by 3 bases and J by 7 bases, and 10 bases separated the two germline ends. CDR3 region: CAWSGEYNSPLHF. The CDR3 DNA sequence: TGTGCCTGGAGCGGAGAATACAATTCACCCCTCCACTTT.

The rearrangement uses TRBV12-3 or TRBV12-4 and TRBJ1-2; the D gene is possibly TRBD1 (5 bases). Trimming shortened V by 6 bases and J by 8 bases, and 16 bases separated the two germline ends. This CDR3 region has 13 residues. CDR3 region: CASSLGRASGYTF. CDR3 coding DNA: TGTGCCAGCAGCCTGGGCAGGGCTTCGGGCTACACCTTC.

This clone was counted between two and nine times. V usage is TRBV7-9 and J usage is TRBJ2-7; 10 bases are shared with TRBD2. Germline V gene sequence: CDR1 SEHNR, CDR2 FQNEAQ (reference sequence). V lost 7 bases to trimming and J lost 2 bases; unmatched junction nucleotides: 8. The CDR3 has 15 residues. CDR3 sequence reads: CASTDTTSGPYEQYF. CDR3 nucleotide sequence: TGTGCCAGCACCGATACGACTAGCGGGCCCTACGAGCAGTACTTC.

This clone was counted between two and nine times. This chain connects TRBV6-6 to TRBJ1-5; D possibly corresponds to TRBD1 (6 bases). The CDR3 sequence is 16 residues long. V was trimmed by 8 bases and J by 0 bases, leaving 17 bases between them. Per germline, CDR1 MNHNY and CDR2 SVGAGI (reference sequence). As DNA, the CDR3 is TGTGCCAGCCAGGGCAGGGGCGAGTATAGCAATCAGCCCCAGCATTTT. Residues: CASQGRGEYSNQPQHF.

In this sample, this clone turned up once. The chain carries TRBV11-3 and TRBJ2-5; 9 bases align to TRBD1. V shed 5 bases and J 3 bases; nucleotides not matched to a gene: 7. This CDR3 is built from 15 residues. Germline V gene sequence: CDR1 SGHNT, CDR2 YENEEA. DNA for the CDR3: TGTGCCAGCAGCCCCCGCGGGACAGGGAAAGAGACCCAGTACTTC. It yields the protein CASSPRGTGKETQYF.

The V gene is TRBV24-1, the J gene TRBJ2-2, with TRBD1 matching 7 bases. In germline, CDR1 is KGHDR, CDR2 SFDVKD. J lost 6 bases, V lost 1 base, and 7 bases had no gene match. This CDR3 spans 16 amino acids. CDR3 residues: CATSDLRQGDAGELFF. The CDR3 region has the DNA TGTGCCACCAGTGATTTAAGGCAGGGGGACGCCGGGGAGCTGTTTTTT.

The genes are TRBV6-1 and TRBJ1-6, with unresolved D. Trimming pared 2 bases from V and 7 bases from J, leaving 18 bases between. The CDR3 length is 17 residues. Germline CDR1 is MNHNS and CDR2 is SASEGT. The CDR3 DNA reads as TGTGCCAGCAGTGAAAGTATTCGAGCCGGCGGGAATTCACCCCTCCACTTT. Translated: CASSESIRAGGNSPLHF.

The gene calls are TRBV6-2 or TRBV6-3 and TRBJ2-7, with 8 bases that match TRBD2. The CDR3 has 18 amino acids. The germline V gene has CDR1 MNHEY and CDR2 SVGEGT. J lost 2 bases, V lost 2 bases, and 14 bases had no gene match. The chain's CDR3 is CASSYPSEVSGATYEQYF. CDR3 sequence (DNA): TGTGCCAGCAGTTACCCCAGCGAGGTTAGCGGGGCAACCTACGAGCAGTACTTC.

V gene TRBV19 combines with J gene TRBJ2-3; perhaps TRBD2 as D (5 bases). The V end lost 6 bases, the J end lost 4 bases, and 17 bases lay between the germline ends. The CDR3 is 15 residues long. Per germline, CDR1 LNHDA and CDR2 SQIVND (reference sequence). In DNA form, the CDR3 reads TGTGCCAGTAGCCGCAGCGGAGTGGAAGCAGATACGCAGTATTTT. This codes for CASSRSGVEADTQYF.

This sequence joins TRBV29-1 and TRBJ2-3; the D gene is possibly TRBD2 (6 bases). Germline lookup yields CDR1 SQVTM and CDR2 ANQGSEA. V shed 6 bases and J shed 3 bases, with 16 bases lying between them. This CDR3 is 14 amino acids long. The chain's CDR3 is CSVMLGGGTDTQYF. The DNA of the CDR3 is TGCAGCGTCATGCTTGGGGGAGGAACAGATACGCAGTATTTT.